The next 24 T cell receptor beta chains were all read from a single sample in a study of blood T cell repertoires in COVID-19. This table comes from immunoSEQ multiplex PCR, and its TCRdb copy is limited to in-frame clones, with some not included. Altogether over 150,000 clones are present, approximately 88% being singletons, with the ten largest covering around 4%. The sequenced sample consisted of peripheral blood. Source of these receptors: a woman in her fifties or sixties who had recovered from COVID-19.

The CDR3 loop reads CASSRGTVNYGYTF. The CDR3 DNA follows: TGTGCCAGCAGTCGTGGGACAGTTAACTATGGCTACACCTTC. The chain recombines TRBV28 with TRBJ1-2; 7 bases fit TRBD1. V was pared by 5 bases and J by 1 base, with 4 bases of the junction left unmatched. The CDR3 length is 14 residues. The germline V gene encodes CDR1 MDHEN and CDR2 SYDVKM.

This sequence joins TRBV6-5 and TRBJ1-1; 8 bases line up with TRBD1. V lost 4 bases and J lost 0; bases outside the gene matches: 4. The germline V gene has CDR1 MNHEY and CDR2 SVGAGI. This CDR3 has 15 amino acids. The CDR3 loop reads CASSSRTGLNTEAFF. The CDR3 DNA follows: TGTGCCAGCAGTTCCCGGACAGGGTTGAACACTGAAGCTTTCTTT.

This chain uses TRBV19 with TRBJ2-1; a weak D match, TRBD1 (6 bases). The V end was cut by 4 bases, the J end by 3 bases, with 13 bases between. Germline V gene data show CDR1 as LNHDA and CDR2 as SQIVND (reference sequence). This CDR3 has 15 amino acids. Here the CDR3 reads CASSNSGQNYNEQFF. In DNA form, the CDR3 reads TGTGCCAGTAGTAACTCGGGACAAAACTACAATGAGCAGTTCTTC. The full variable domain, in which reference TRBV19 and TRBJ2-1 provide the parts outside the CDR3, is DGGITQSPKYLFRKEGQNVTLSCEQNLNHDAMYWYRQDPGQGLRLIYYSQIVNDFQKGDIAEGYSVSREKKESFPLTVTSAQKNPTAFYLCASSNSGQNYNEQFFGPGTRLTVL.

The rearrangement links TRBV28 to TRBJ2-1, with TRBD2 as a possible D gene (5 bases). The V and J ends lost 4 bases and 6 bases respectively, with 13 bases between them. The CDR3 spans 14 residues. Germline assignment: CDR1 MDHEN and CDR2 SYDVKM. The CDR3 region has the DNA TGTGCCAGCAGTTCGGCCGGGATCCTCAATGAGCAGTTCTTC. Protein sequence: CASSSAGILNEQFF.

This rearrangement joins TRBV3-1 (or the pseudogene TRBV3-2) to TRBJ2-5, with TRBD2 matching over 12 bases. The CDR3 runs to 14 residues. The V segment lost 10 bases and the J segment 1 base; nucleotides outside the gene matches: 4. Germline CDR1 LGHDT, CDR2 YNNKEL (reference sequence). The CDR3 DNA reads TGTGCCATCGGGGGACTAGCGGGCCAAGAGACCCAGTACTTC. Encoded protein: CAIGGLAGQETQYF.

J is TRBJ1-4 and V is TRBV7-9, with D possibly being TRBD1 (5 bases). This CDR3 comprises 16 residues. CDR1 is SEHNR, CDR2 FQNEAQ, per germline (reference sequence). Between the trimmed V and J ends, which lost 6 bases and 3 bases, there was a span of 17 bases. The CDR3 sequence is CASSPGVVAANEKLFF. CDR3 DNA sequence: TGTGCCAGCAGTCCGGGGGTCGTCGCAGCTAATGAAAAACTGTTTTTT.

This clone has only one observation. The rearrangement uses TRBV7-9 and TRBJ1-1, with D perhaps matching TRBD1 (5 bases). Germline CDR1 is SEHNR and CDR2 is FQNEAQ (reference sequence). V lost 6 bases to trimming and J lost 1 base, with 12 bases between them. The CDR3 length is 14 residues. CDR3 in amino acids: CASRLTGTNTEAFF. The CDR3 region has the DNA TGTGCCAGCAGGTTAACAGGAACGAACACTGAAGCTTTCTTT.

The chain carries TRBV5-1 and TRBJ2-2; TRBD1 matches 10 bases. J lost 1 base, V lost 4 bases, and 4 bases had no gene match. Germline V gives CDR1 SGHRS, CDR2 YFSETQ. This CDR3 has 16 residues. CDR3 residues: CASSLRDRGNTGELFF. The CDR3 DNA is TGCGCCAGCAGCCTAAGGGACAGGGGGAACACCGGGGAGCTGTTTTTT.

The chain joins TRBV5-1 to TRBJ1-3; 7 bases are a match to TRBD1. The V gene's germline CDR1 is SGHRS and CDR2 YFSETQ. CDR3 length equals 16 residues. Losses at the gene ends were 5 bases for V and 0 bases for J; bases not matched to a gene: 8. CDR3: CASRNTGQHSGNTIYF. The CDR3 DNA reads as TGCGCCAGCAGAAATACGGGACAGCACTCTGGAAACACCATATATTTT.

V usage is TRBV7-9 and J usage is TRBJ1-1; tentatively, D is TRBD1 (5 bases). Trimming pared 3 bases from V and 6 bases from J, leaving 8 bases between. Germline V CDR1 and CDR2: SEHNR, FQNEAQ (reference sequence). The CDR3 sequence is 12 residues long. CDR3 loop: CASSFRQSEAFF. The CDR3 DNA follows: TGTGCCAGCAGCTTTCGACAGTCTGAAGCTTTCTTT.

The V call is TRBV7-2, the J call TRBJ1-3, with D maybe TRBD1 (6 bases). V was trimmed by 4 bases and J by 0 bases, leaving 7 bases between them. CDR1 is SGHTA, CDR2 FQGNSA, per germline. The CDR3 runs to 14 residues. The CDR3 loop reads CASSSDSSGNTIYF. The CDR3 DNA follows: TGTGCCAGCAGCTCGGACAGCTCTGGAAACACCATATATTTT.

This chain connects TRBV28 to TRBJ2-2, with D perhaps TRBD2 (5 bases). This CDR3 has 17 residues. Germline loops: CDR1 MDHEN, CDR2 SYDVKM. The V gene lost 2 bases and the J gene lost 2 bases, with 15 bases spanning the gap. The CDR3, as DNA: TGTGCCAGCAGTTTAGGACTTCGGCAGTATAACACCGGGGAGCTGTTTTTT. Encoded protein: CASSLGLRQYNTGELFF.

The chain links TRBV5-4 to TRBJ2-1, with TRBD1 matching 8 bases. CDR1 is SGHNT, CDR2 YYREEE, per germline (reference sequence). The CDR3 runs to 16 residues. The V segment lost 1 base and the J segment 0 bases; nucleotides outside the gene matches: 3. The CDR3 region has the DNA TGTGCCAGCAGCTTGCGACAGGGGAGCTCCTACAATGAGCAGTTCTTC. Its protein is CASSLRQGSSYNEQFF.

The V call is TRBV4-3, the J call TRBJ2-4, with D possibly TRBD1 on 6 matching bases. V gave up 4 bases and J gave up 2 bases, with 12 bases separating them. Germline-derived CDR1 and CDR2 are LGHNA and YSLEER. This CDR3 spans 15 amino acids. As DNA, the CDR3 is TGCGCCAGCAGCCCCTCGACAGGATCCAAAAACATTCAGTACTTC. This translates into CASSPSTGSKNIQYF.

Turning to this clone: Given the absence of the conserved phenylalanine or tryptophan at the CDR3 end, a read error is likely. It is unclear where the CDR3 begins or ends on the DNA, so no DNA is shown, and the CDR3 is as TCRdb lists it. The CDR3 region is CASSPTAGQALKDFG. This chain joins TRBV28 and TRBJ1-2; TRBD1, the table's D call, was not compared with the DNA. The CDR3 has 15 amino acids, counting both end residues. CDR1 MDHEN and CDR2 SYDVKM come from the germline V gene.

The chain couples TRBV2 to TRBJ2-5, with D possibly TRBD1 on 6 matching bases. Germline-derived CDR1 and CDR2 are SNHLY and FYNNEI. The CDR3 consists of 11 residues. V dropped 6 bases and J dropped 11 bases, with 13 bases sitting between them. The DNA for the CDR3 is TGTGCCAGCAGAGTTTCAGGGGCACAGTACTTC. Its protein product is CASRVSGAQYF.

The J gene is TRBJ2-7, the V gene TRBV6-5; the D gene is possibly TRBD2 (6 bases). The V end was cut by 7 bases, the J end by 2 bases, with 18 bases between. The CDR3 totals 15 residues. Germline V gene sequence: CDR1 MNHEY, CDR2 SVGAGI. The CDR3, as DNA: TGTGCCAGCATCCGGGGGAGACAGTTTCCCTACGAGCAGTACTTC. Translating it yields CASIRGRQFPYEQYF.

The rearrangement joins TRBV25-1 to TRBJ1-6; 10 bases align to TRBD1. Germline CDR1 is MGHDK and CDR2 is SYGVNS. V lost 3 bases, J lost 8 bases, and 7 bases stayed unmatched. The CDR3 contains 16 residues. The CDR3 sequence is CASSDPRTGGDSPLHF. CDR3 nucleotides: TGTGCCAGCAGTGACCCTAGGACAGGGGGAGATTCACCCCTCCACTTT. Complete variable domain (other parts from reference TRBV25-1 and TRBJ1-6): EADIYQTPRYLVIGTGKKITLECSQTMGHDKMYWYQQDPGMELHLIHYSYGVNSTEKGDLSSESTVSRIRTEHFPLTLESARPSHTSQYLCASSDPRTGGDSPLHFGNGTRLTVT.

V and J are TRBV9 and TRBJ1-2; D uncertain. Germline V CDR1 and CDR2: SGDLS, YYNGEE. This CDR3 has 17 amino acids. Trimming cost V 3 bases and J 6 bases, with 24 bases left between them. For the CDR3, the DNA is TGTGCCAGCAGCGGCCCCCTAGGCGCCTACGGCCTCCATGGCTACACCTTC. Its translation is CASSGPLGAYGLHGYTF.

J is TRBJ1-2 and V is TRBV29-1; D gene uncertain. CDR1 and CDR2 from the germline V gene are SQVTM and ANQGSEA. V gave up 2 bases and J gave up 8 bases, with 12 bases separating them. The CDR3 runs 12 residues. The CDR3 spells CSVELSPRGYTF. The CDR3, as DNA: TGCAGCGTTGAACTGAGCCCGCGGGGCTACACCTTC.

The chain employs TRBV5-8 and TRBJ2-6; 7 bases line up with TRBD1. CDR1 and CDR2 (germline): SGHTS, YDEGEE. Losses at the gene ends were 4 bases for V and 3 bases for J; bases not matched to a gene: 4. The CDR3 is 15 residues long. The CDR3 protein is CASSRRTGGANVLTF. The CDR3, as DNA: TGTGCCAGCAGCCGCCGGACAGGTGGGGCCAACGTCCTGACTTTC.

The chain employs TRBV29-1 and TRBJ1-5; D ambiguous. The CDR3 is 12 residues long. CDR1 is SQVTM and CDR2 is ANQGSEA in the germline V gene. With 7 bases removed from V and 6 bases from J, the gap between germline ends came to 13 bases. The CDR3 nucleotides are TGCAGCGCGTCTCAGGCGGGTCAGCCCCAGCATTTT. Translation gives CSASQAGQPQHF.

This chain joins TRBV9 and TRBJ1-1; 7 bases agree with TRBD1. CDR1 SGDLS and CDR2 YYNGEE come from the germline V gene. The CDR3 length is 13 residues. With 4 bases clipped from V and 10 bases from J, the junction kept 10 bases outside the gene matches. The CDR3 nucleotides are TGTGCCAGCAGCCCTAGGGGGCGGGGGGCAGCTTTCTTT. Protein sequence: CASSPRGRGAAFF.

This chain uses TRBV28 with TRBJ1-2; D may be TRBD1 (5 bases). The V gene lost 5 bases and the J gene lost 5 bases, with 12 bases spanning the gap. The CDR3 contains 13 residues. Germline V gives CDR1 MDHEN, CDR2 SYDVKM. CDR3 bases: TGTGCCAGCAGTGCCGGGGGGGTATATGGCTACACCTTC. Amino acids: CASSAGGVYGYTF.